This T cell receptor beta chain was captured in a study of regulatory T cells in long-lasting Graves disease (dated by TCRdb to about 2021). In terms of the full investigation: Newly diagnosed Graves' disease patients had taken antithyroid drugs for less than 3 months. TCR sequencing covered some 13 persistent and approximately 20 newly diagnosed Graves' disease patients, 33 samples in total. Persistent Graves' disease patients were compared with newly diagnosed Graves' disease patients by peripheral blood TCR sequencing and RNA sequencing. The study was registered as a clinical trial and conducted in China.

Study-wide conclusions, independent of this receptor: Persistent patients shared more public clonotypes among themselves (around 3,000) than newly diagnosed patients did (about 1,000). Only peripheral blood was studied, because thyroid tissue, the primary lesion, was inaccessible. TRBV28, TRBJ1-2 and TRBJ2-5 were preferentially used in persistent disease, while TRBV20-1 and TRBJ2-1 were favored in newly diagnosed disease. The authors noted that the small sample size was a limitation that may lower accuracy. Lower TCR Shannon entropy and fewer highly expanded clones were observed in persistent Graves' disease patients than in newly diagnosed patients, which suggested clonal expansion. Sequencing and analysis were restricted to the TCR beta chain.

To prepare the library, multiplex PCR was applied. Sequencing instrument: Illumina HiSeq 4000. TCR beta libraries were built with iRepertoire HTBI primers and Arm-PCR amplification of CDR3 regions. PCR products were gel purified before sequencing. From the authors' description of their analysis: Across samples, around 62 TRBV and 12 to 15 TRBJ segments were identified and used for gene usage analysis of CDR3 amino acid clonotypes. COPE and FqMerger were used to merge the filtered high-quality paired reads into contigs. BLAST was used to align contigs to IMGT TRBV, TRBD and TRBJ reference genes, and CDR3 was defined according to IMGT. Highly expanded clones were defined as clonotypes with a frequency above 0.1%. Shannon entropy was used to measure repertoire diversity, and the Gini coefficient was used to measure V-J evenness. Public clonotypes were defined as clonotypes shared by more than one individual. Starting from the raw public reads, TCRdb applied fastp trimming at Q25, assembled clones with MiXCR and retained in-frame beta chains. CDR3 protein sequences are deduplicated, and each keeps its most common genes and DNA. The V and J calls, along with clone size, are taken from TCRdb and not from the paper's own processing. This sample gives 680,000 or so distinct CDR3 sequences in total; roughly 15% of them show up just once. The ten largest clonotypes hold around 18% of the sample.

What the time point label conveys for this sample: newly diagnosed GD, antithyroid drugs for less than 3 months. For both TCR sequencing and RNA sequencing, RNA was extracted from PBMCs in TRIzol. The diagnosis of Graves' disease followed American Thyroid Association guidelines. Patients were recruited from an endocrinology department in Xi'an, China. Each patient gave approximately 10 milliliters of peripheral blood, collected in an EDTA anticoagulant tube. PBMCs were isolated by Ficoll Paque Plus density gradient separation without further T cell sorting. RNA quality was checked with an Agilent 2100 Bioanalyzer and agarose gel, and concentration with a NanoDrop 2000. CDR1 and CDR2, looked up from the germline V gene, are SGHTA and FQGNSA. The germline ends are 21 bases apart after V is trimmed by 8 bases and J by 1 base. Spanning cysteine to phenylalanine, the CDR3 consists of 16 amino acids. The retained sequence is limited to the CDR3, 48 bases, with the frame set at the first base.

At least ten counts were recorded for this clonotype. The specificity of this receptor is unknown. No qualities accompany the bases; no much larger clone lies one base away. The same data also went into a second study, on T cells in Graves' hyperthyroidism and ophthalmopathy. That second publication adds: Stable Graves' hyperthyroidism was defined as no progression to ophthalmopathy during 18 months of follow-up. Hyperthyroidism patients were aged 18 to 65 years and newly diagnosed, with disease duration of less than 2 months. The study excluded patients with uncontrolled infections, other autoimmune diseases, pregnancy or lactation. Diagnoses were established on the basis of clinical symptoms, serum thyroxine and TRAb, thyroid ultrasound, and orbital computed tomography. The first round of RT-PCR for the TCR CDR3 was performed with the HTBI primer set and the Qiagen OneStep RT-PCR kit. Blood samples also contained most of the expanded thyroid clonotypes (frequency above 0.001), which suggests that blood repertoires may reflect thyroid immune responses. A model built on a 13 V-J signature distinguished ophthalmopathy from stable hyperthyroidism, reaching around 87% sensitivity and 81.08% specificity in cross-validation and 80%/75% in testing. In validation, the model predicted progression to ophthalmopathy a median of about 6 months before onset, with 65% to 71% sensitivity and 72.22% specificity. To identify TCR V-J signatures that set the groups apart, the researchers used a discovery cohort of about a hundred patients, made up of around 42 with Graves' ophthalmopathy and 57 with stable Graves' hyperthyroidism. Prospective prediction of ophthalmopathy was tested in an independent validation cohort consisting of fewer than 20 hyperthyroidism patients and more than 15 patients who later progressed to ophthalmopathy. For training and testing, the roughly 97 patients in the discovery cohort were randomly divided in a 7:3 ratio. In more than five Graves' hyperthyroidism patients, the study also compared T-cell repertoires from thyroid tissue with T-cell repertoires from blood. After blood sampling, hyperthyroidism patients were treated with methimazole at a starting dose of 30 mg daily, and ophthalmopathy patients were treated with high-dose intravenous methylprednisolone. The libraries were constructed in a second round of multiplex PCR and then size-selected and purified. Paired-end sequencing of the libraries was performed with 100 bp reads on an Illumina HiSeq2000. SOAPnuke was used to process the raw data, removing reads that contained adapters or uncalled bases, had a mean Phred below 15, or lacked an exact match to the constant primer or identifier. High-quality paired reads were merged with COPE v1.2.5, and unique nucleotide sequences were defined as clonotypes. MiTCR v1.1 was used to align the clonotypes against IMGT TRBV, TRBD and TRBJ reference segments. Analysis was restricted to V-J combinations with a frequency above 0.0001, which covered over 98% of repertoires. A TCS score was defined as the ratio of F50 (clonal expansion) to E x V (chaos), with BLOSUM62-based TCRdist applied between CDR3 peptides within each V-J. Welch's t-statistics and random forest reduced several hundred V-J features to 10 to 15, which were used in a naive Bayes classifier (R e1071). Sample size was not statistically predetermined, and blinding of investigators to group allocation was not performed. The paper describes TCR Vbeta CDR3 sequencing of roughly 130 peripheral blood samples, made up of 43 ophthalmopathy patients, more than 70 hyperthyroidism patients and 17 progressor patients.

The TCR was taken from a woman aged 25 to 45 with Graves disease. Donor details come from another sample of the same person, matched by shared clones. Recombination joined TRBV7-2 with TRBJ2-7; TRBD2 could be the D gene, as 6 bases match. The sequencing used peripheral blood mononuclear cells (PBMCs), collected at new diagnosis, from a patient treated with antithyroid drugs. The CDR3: CASHPPGWSGSYEQYF. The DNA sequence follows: TGTGCCAGCCACCCCCCCGGCTGGAGCGGGTCCTACGAGCAGTACTTC.